Following are 7 T cell receptor beta chains from one sample sequenced in a study of siplizumab effects on memory and regulatory T cells. The assay was immunoSEQ multiplex PCR, and TCRdb's table has in-frame clones only and misses some. The repertoire holds 70,000 to 95,000 clones, with 95% to 97% as singletons. The sample comprised naive CD4+ T cells sorted from blood. The receptors originated from a human donor in good health.

This chain uses TRBV10-3 with TRBJ1-5; D might be TRBD1 (5 bases). Germline CDR1 is ENHRY and CDR2 is SYGVKD. This CDR3 region has 15 residues. Trimming took off 0 bases at V and 5 bases at J, with 11 bases between the two ends. The CDR3 region has the DNA TGTGCCATCAGTGAGTCAGAGATGGGGGATCAGCCCCAGCATTTT. It yields the protein CAISESEMGDQPQHF.

J is TRBJ1-1 and V is TRBV27, with a tentative D call TRBD1 (6 bases). Germline V gene sequence: CDR1 MNHEY, CDR2 SMNVEV (reference sequence). This CDR3 contains 13 residues. Between the trimmed V and J ends, which lost 2 bases and 11 bases, there was a span of 15 bases. The DNA for the CDR3 is TGTGCCAGCAGTTTAAGGGGGAGGGCCGGGGCTTTCTTT. Amino acids: CASSLRGRAGAFF.

The V and J genes are TRBV10-3 and TRBJ2-7, with TRBD2 matching 8 bases. Germline loops: CDR1 ENHRY, CDR2 SYGVKD. Losses at the gene ends were 10 bases for V and 4 bases for J; bases not matched to a gene: 9. The CDR3 spans 13 residues. In DNA form, the CDR3 reads TGTGCCACCTCGGGGGGGGGCCCATACGAGCAGTACTTC. Amino acids: CATSGGGPYEQYF.

V gene TRBV28 combines with J gene TRBJ1-1; D gene unclear. Germline values: CDR1 MDHEN, CDR2 SYDVKM. Trimming left V 2 bases short and J 4 bases short, with 5 bases between. The CDR3 is 12 residues long. CDR3 bases: TGTGCCAGCAGTTTACAAACCACTGAAGCTTTCTTT. Its translation: CASSLQTTEAFF.

The chain recombines TRBV18 with TRBJ2-1; 12 bases fit TRBD2. J lost 6 bases, V lost 4 bases, and 10 bases had no gene match. The germline CDR1 and CDR2 sequences are KGHSH and LQKENI. The CDR3 totals 17 residues. The CDR3 loop is CASSLYRTSGTINEQFF. CDR3 nucleotide sequence: TGTGCCAGCTCACTCTACCGGACTAGCGGGACAATCAATGAGCAGTTCTTC.

This chain connects TRBV7-2 to TRBJ1-1; D is unresolved. The CDR3 sequence is 14 residues long. Germline CDR1 reads SGHTA; CDR2 reads FQGNSA. V dropped 2 bases and J dropped 0 bases, with 7 bases sitting between them. The CDR3 DNA sequence: TGTGCCAGCAGCTTACGGGAGATGAACACTGAAGCTTTCTTT. It codes for CASSLREMNTEAFF.

This sequence joins TRBV7-2 and TRBJ2-1, with D perhaps TRBD1 (6 bases). Trimming took 0 bases from V and 0 from J, leaving 9 bases between them. The germline V gene encodes CDR1 SGHTA and CDR2 FQGNSA. The CDR3 loop spans 16 amino acids. The CDR3 DNA is TGTGCCAGCAGCTTAGCCGGACAGAGCTCCTACAATGAGCAGTTCTTC. Amino acids: CASSLAGQSSYNEQFF.